This TCR beta chain stems from a study of blood T cell repertoires in COVID-19. V lost 2 bases, J lost 15 bases, and 26 bases lay in between. Germline V gene lookup returns CDR1 MNHEY and CDR2 SVGAGI. The CDR3 totals 16 residues. The Seattle patients, enrolled during active infection, were followed longitudinally. The method was immunoSEQ multiplex PCR; TCRdb's version includes in-frame clones alone and lacks a portion of them. The sample contains about 170,000 clones, around 85% of which appear only once. The sequenced sample consisted of peripheral blood. This TCR was recovered from a man aged 80 or over with COVID-19, enrolled during active disease. The chain employs TRBV6-5 and TRBJ2-1, with a possible D match to TRBD2 (7 bases). CDR3 residues: CASSYPGGTGGPKVFF. The CDR3 DNA follows: TGTGCCAGCAGTTACCCGGGTGGAACGGGGGGCCCCAAGGTGTTCTTC.